This record covers a single TCR beta chain. This specimen comes from a study of shared clonotypes between healthy human individuals. Generated by immunoSEQ multiplex PCR, the TCRdb table keeps only in-frame clones and is missing some. The sample lists about 2 million clones, around 96% occurring once. Positive CCR7 selection of CD45RO-negative cells yielded the naive CD8 cells, and terminally differentiated effector memory CD45RA+ cells were excluded. V was clipped by 2 bases and J by 2 bases, with 7 bases between them. This CDR3 contains 14 residues. Germline V gives CDR1 MDHEN, CDR2 SYDVKM. The source of this sequence is a man between 18 and 29 years old in good health. The chain links TRBV28 to TRBJ1-5, with D possibly TRBD1 on 5 matching bases. The sample was naive CD8+ T cells sorted from blood. The CDR3 is CASSLRDGNQPQHF. CDR3 nucleotide sequence: TGTGCCAGCAGTTTACGGGACGGCAATCAGCCCCAGCATTTT. Filled out from reference TRBV28 and TRBJ1-5, the complete variable domain reads DVKVTQSSRYLVKRTGEKVFLECVQDMDHENMFWYRQDPGLGLRLIYFSYDVKMKEKGDIPEGYSVSREKKERFSLILESASTNQTSMYLCASSLRDGNQPQHFGDGTRLSIL.